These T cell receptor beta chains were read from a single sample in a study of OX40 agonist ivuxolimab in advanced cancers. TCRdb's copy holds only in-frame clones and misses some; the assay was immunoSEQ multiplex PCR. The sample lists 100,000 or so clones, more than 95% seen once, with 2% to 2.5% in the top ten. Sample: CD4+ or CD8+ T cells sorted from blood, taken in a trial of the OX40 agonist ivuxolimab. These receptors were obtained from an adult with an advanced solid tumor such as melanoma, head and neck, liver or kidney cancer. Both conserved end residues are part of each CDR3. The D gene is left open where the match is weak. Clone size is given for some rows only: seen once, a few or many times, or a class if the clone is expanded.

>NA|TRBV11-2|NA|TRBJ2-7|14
TGTGCCAGCAGCTCGAGGACTCTCCGCTACGAGCAGTACTTC
CASSSRTLRYEQYF
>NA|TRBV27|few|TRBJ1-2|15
TGTGCCAGCAGTTCCCGCCCTGGGACGGCCTATGGCTACACCTTC
CASSSRPGTAYGYTF
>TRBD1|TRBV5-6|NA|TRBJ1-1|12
TGTGCCACCGGACAGGGTAACACTGAAGCTTTCTTT
CATGQGNTEAFF
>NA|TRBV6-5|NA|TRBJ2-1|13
TGTGCCAGCAGTTATCTGCCGTACAATGAGCAGTTCTTC
CASSYLPYNEQFF
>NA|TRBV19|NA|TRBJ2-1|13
TGTGCCAGTAGTATAGACCGAGGCAATGAGCAGTTCTTC
CASSIDRGNEQFF
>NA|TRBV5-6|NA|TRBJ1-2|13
TGTGCCAGCAGGGACACGCTCGTAGGTGGCTACACCTTC
CASRDTLVGGYTF
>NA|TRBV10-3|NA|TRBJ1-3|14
TGTGCCATCAGTGAGGCGGCTGCTGGAAACACCATATATTTT
CAISEAAAGNTIYF
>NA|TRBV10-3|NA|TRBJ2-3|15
TGTGCCATCAGTGATCCAAGAGGTCAGGCCGATACGCAGTATTTT
CAISDPRGQADTQYF
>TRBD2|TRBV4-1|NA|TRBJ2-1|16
TGCGCCAGCAGCCAACCACTAGCGGGCGATAACAATGAGCAGTTCTTC
CASSQPLAGDNNEQFF
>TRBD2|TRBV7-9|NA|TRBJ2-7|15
TGTGCCAGCAGCCCAAGCGGGAGAAGCTCCTACGAGCAGTACTTC
CASSPSGRSSYEQYF
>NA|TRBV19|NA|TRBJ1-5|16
TGTGCCAGTAGTATTGGAGCCAGCCCTGGGAGTCAGCCCCAGCATTTT
CASSIGASPGSQPQHF
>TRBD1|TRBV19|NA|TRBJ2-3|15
TGTGCCAGTAGACCCCGGGACAGGATCACAGATACGCAGTATTTT
CASRPRDRITDTQYF
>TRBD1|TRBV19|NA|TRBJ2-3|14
TGTGCCAGTAGTATGACAGGGTTGACAGATACGCAGTATTTT
CASSMTGLTDTQYF
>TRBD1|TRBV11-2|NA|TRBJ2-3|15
TGTGCCAGCAGCTCGGGGACAGGGGAGTGGTATACGCAGTATTTT
CASSSGTGEWYTQYF
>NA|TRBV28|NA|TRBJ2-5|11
TGTGCCAGCAGTTTGGTAGAGACCCAGTACTTC
CASSLVETQYF
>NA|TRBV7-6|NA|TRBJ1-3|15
TGTGCCAGCAGCCCGGGACCTGCCCCTGGAAACACCATATATTTT
CASSPGPAPGNTIYF
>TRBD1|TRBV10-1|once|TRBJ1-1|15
TGCGCCAGCAAAAACAGGGGAACGATGAACACTGAAGCTTTCTTT
CASKNRGTMNTEAFF
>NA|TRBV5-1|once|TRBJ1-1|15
TGCGCCAGCAGCTCACTCCAGGGCGAGAACACTGAAGCTTTCTTT
CASSSLQGENTEAFF
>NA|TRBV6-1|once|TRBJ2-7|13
TGTGCCAGCAGGGGGGACGGCTCCTACGAGCAGTACTTC
CASRGDGSYEQYF
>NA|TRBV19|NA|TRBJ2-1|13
TGTGCCAGTAGTGAGACAGCCAACAATGAGCAGTTCTTC
CASSETANNEQFF
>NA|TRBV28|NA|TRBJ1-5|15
TGTGCCAGCAGTTCACAGGGTCTTGGCAATCAGCCCCAGCATTTT
CASSSQGLGNQPQHF
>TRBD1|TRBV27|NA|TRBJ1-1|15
TGTGCCAGCCGGATGGGACAGGCCCCGAACACTGAAGCTTTCTTT
CASRMGQAPNTEAFF
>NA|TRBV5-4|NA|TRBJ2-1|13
TGTGCCAGCAGCGTGGACAGTACAAATGAGCAGTTCTTC
CASSVDSTNEQFF
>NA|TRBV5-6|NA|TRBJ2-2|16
TGTGCCAGCAGCTTGGTTCCGGGGGCGAACACCGGGGAGCTGTTTTTT
CASSLVPGANTGELFF
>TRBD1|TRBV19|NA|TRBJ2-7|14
TGTGCCAGTAGTGAACAGGGGTTTGGCTACGAGCAGTACTTC
CASSEQGFGYEQYF
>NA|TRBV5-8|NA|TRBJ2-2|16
TGTGCCAGCAGCCGAATTGGGGGGATCGTGACCGGGGAGCTGTTTTTT
CASSRIGGIVTGELFF